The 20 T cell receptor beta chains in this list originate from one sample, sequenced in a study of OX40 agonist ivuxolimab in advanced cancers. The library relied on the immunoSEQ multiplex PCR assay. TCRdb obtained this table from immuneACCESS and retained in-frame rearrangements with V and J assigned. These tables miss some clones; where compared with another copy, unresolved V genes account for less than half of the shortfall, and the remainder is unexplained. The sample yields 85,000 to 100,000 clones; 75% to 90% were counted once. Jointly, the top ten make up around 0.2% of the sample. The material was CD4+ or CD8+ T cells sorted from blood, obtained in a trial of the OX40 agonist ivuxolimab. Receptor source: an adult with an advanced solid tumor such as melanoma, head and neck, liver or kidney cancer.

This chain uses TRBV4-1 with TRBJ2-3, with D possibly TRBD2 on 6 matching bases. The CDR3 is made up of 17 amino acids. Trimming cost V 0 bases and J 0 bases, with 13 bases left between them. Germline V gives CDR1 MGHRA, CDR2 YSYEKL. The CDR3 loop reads CASSQEPPGASTDTQYF. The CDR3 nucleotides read TGCGCCAGCAGCCAAGAGCCGCCGGGAGCTAGCACAGATACGCAGTATTTT.

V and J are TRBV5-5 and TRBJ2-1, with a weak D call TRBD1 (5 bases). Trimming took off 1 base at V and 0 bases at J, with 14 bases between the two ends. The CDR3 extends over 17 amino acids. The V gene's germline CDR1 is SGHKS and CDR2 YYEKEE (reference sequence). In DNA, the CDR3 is TGTGCCAGCAGCTTGTTTCAGGGCCCTAGCTCCTACAATGAGCAGTTCTTC. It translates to CASSLFQGPSSYNEQFF.

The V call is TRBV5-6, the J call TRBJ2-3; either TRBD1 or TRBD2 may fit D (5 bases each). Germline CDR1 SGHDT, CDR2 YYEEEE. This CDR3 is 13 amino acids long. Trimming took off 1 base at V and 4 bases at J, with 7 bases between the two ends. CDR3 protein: CASSLRGADTQYF. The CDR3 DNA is TGTGCCAGCAGCTTGAGGGGAGCAGATACGCAGTATTTT. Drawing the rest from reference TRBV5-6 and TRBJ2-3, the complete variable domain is DAGVTQSPTHLIKTRGQQVTLRCSPKSGHDTVSWYQQALGQGPQFIFQYYEEEERQRGNFPDRFSGHQFPNYSSELNVNALLLGDSALYLCASSLRGADTQYFGPGTRLTVL.

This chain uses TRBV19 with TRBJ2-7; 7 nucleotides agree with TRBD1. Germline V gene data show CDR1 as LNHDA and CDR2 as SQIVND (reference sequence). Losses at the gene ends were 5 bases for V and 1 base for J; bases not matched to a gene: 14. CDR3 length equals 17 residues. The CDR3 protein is CASSPRQGRGGSYEQYF. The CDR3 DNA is TGTGCCAGTAGTCCCAGACAGGGCCGCGGCGGTTCCTACGAGCAGTACTTC.

CDR3 bases: TGTGCCAGCAGTGGTGCCCGGGATTACCGAAACACCATATATTTT. Protein product: CASSGARDYRNTIYF. The V gene is TRBV6-1, the J gene TRBJ1-3; D not resolved. CDR1 is MNHNS and CDR2 is SASEGT in the germline V gene. The CDR3 is made up of 15 amino acids. V lost 4 bases and J 5 bases, leaving 15 bases between the germline ends.

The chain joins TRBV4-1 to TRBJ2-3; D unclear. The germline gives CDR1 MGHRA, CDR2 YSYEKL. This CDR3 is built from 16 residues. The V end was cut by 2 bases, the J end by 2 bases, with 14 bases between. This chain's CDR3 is CASSQIGRRNTDTQYF. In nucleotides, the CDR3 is TGCGCCAGCAGCCAAATCGGTCGACGGAACACAGATACGCAGTATTTT.

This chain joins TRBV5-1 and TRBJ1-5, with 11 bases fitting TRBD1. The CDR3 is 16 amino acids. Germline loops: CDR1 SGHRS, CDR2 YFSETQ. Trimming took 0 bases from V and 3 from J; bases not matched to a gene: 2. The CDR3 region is CASSLGDRGNNQPQHF. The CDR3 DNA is TGCGCCAGCAGCTTGGGGGACAGGGGGAACAATCAGCCCCAGCATTTT. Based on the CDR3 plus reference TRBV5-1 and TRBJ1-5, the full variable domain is KAGVTQTPRYLIKTRGQQVTLSCSPISGHRSVSWYQQTPGQGLQFLFEYFSETQRNKGNFPGRFSGRQFSNSRSEMNVSTLELGDSALYLCASSLGDRGNNQPQHFGDGTRLSIL.

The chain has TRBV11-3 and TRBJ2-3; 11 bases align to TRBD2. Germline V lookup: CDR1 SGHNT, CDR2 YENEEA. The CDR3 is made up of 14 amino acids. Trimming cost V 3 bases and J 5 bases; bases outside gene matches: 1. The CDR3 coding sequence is TGTGCCAGCAGCTTTAGCGGGGGGGGAGATACGCAGTATTTT. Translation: CASSFSGGGDTQYF. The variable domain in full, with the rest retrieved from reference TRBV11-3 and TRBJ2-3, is EAGVVQSPRYKIIEKKQPVAFWCNPISGHNTLYWYLQNLGQGPELLIRYENEEAVDDSQLPKDRFSAERLKGVDSTLKIQPAELGDSAVYLCASSFSGGGDTQYFGPGTRLTVL.

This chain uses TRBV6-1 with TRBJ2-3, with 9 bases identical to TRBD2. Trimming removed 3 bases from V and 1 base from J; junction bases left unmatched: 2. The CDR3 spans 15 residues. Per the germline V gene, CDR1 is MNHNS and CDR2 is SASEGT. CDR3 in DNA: TGTGCCAGCAGTGAGCGACTAGCGGGCACAGATACGCAGTATTTT. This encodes CASSERLAGTDTQYF.

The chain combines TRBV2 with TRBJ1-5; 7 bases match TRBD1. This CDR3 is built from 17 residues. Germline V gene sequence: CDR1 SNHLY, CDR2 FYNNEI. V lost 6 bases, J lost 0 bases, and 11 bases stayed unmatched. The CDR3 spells CASRGMGTVYSNQPQHF. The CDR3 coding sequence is TGTGCCAGCAGGGGCATGGGGACAGTGTATAGCAATCAGCCCCAGCATTTT.

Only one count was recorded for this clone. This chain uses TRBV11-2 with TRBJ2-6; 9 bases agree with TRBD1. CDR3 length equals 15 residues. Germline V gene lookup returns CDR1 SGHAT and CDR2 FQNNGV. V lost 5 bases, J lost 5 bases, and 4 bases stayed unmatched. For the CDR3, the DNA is TGTGCCAGCAGCCCAGACAGGGGGTGGGCCAACGTCCTGACTTTC. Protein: CASSPDRGWANVLTF. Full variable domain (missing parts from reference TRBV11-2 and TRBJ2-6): EAGVAQSPRYKIIEKRQSVAFWCNPISGHATLYWYQQILGQGPKLLIQFQNNGVVDDSQLPKDRFSAERLKGVDSTLKIQPAKLEDSAVYLCASSPDRGWANVLTFGAGSRLTVL.

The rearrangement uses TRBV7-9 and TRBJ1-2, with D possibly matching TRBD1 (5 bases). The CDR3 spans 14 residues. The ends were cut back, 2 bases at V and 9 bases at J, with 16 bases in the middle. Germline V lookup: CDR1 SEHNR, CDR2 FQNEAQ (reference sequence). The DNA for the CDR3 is TGTGCCAGCAGCTTAAAGGGGCAAACCTCGAGCTACACCTTC. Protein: CASSLKGQTSSYTF.

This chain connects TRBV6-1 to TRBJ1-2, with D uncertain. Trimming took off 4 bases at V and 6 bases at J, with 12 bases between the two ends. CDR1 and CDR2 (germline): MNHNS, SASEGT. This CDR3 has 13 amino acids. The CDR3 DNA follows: TGTGCCAGCAGTGGGCGTCAGGAAGATGGCTACACCTTC. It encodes CASSGRQEDGYTF.

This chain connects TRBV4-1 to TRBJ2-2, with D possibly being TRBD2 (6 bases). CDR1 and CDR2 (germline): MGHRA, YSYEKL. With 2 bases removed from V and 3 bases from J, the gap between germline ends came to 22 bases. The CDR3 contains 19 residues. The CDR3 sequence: CASSQRSFGAAGHTGELFF. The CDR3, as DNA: TGCGCCAGCAGCCAAAGGTCGTTTGGAGCGGCGGGGCACACCGGGGAGCTGTTTTTT.

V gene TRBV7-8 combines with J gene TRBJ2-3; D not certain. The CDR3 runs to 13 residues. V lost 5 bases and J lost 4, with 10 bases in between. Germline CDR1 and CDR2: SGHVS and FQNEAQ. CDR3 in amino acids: CASSPASADTQYF. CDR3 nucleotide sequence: TGTGCCAGCAGCCCAGCCTCAGCAGATACGCAGTATTTT.

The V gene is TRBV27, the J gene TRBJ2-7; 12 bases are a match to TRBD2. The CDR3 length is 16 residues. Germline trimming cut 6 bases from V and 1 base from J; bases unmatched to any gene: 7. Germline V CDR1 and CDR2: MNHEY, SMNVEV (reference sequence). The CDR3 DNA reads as TGTGCCAGCAGGCGACACGGGACTAGCGGGTCCTACGAGCAGTACGTC. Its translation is CASRRHGTSGSYEQYV.

In DNA form, the CDR3 reads TGTGCCAGCATCCAGGGGTCTATGGTAGAGACCCAGTACTTC. It specifies CASIQGSMVETQYF. The chain uses TRBV7-8 and TRBJ2-5; weak D call: TRBD1 (6 bases). The CDR3 loop spans 14 amino acids. V was shortened by 7 bases and J by 4 bases, with 16 bases between the two germline ends. Germline V gives CDR1 SGHVS, CDR2 FQNEAQ. The whole variable domain, filled in from reference TRBV7-8 and TRBJ2-5, reads GAGVSQSPRYKVAKRGQDVALRCDPISGHVSLFWYQQALGQGPEFLTYFQNEAQLDKSGLPSDRFFAERPEGSVSTLKIQRTQQEDSAVYLCASIQGSMVETQYFGPGTRLLVL.

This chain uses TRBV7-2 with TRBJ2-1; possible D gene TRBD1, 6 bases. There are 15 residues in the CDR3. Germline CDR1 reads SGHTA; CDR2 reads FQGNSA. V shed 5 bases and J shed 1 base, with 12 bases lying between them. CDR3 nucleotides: TGTGCCAGCAGCCCGGAAGGACAGTCCTACAATGAGCAGTTCTTC. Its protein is CASSPEGQSYNEQFF. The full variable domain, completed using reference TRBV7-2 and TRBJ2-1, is GAGVSQSPSNKVTEKGKDVELRCDPISGHTALYWYRQSLGQGLEFLIYFQGNSAPDKSGLPSDRFSAERTGGSVSTLTIQRTQQEDSAVYLCASSPEGQSYNEQFFGPGTRLTVL.

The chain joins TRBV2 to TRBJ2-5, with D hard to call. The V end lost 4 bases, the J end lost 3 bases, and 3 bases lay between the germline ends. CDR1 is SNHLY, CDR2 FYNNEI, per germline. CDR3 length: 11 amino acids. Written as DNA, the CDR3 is TGTGCCAGCAGTGCAAAAGAGACCCAGTACTTC. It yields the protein CASSAKETQYF.

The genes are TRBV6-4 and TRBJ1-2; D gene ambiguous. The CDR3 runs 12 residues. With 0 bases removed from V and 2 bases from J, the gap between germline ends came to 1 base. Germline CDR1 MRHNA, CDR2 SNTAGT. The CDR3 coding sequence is TGTGCCAGCAGTGACTCGAACTATGGCTACACCTTC. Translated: CASSDSNYGYTF.